Following are 32 T cell receptor beta chains from one sample sequenced in a study of beta chain features in type 1 diabetes. Reverse transcription of all isolated RNA meant that expressed TCRB transcripts were sequenced. The method was immunoSEQ multiplex PCR; TCRdb's version includes in-frame clones alone and lacks a portion of them. The repertoire holds under 400,000 clones, with about 14% as singletons. Specimen: central memory CD4+ T cells from blood. These receptors originate from a man aged 25 to 40 in good health.

The V gene is TRBV19, the J gene TRBJ1-2; TRBD1 matches at 9 bases. The V segment lost 3 bases and the J segment 2 bases; nucleotides outside the gene matches: 7. The CDR3 is made up of 16 amino acids. Looked up from germline, CDR1 is LNHDA and CDR2 is SQIVND (reference sequence). CDR3 residues: CASSMNTGGANYGYTF. The CDR3 DNA follows: TGTGCCAGTAGTATGAACACAGGGGGCGCGAACTATGGCTACACCTTC.

The gene calls are TRBV5-1 and TRBJ2-1, with unresolved D. The germline V gene has CDR1 SGHRS and CDR2 YFSETQ. Trimming stripped 0 bases from V and 2 bases from J, with 9 bases between. This CDR3 region has 15 residues. This chain's CDR3 is CASSLAPGTYNEQFF. DNA for the CDR3: TGCGCCAGCAGCTTGGCCCCAGGCACCTACAATGAGCAGTTCTTC.

This clone has a handful of counts. The chain has TRBV19 and TRBJ2-4; tentative D call: TRBD2 (6 bases). Trimming pared 5 bases from V and 1 base from J, leaving 12 bases between. CDR1 and CDR2 from the germline V gene are LNHDA and SQIVND (reference sequence). The CDR3 consists of 15 residues. The CDR3 here is CASSVGTLAKNIQYF. In DNA form, the CDR3 reads TGTGCCAGTAGTGTCGGGACTTTGGCCAAAAACATTCAGTACTTC.

V is TRBV11-1 and J is TRBJ2-7; no clear D. The CDR3 covers 13 residues. CDR1 is SGHAT, CDR2 FQDESV, per germline (reference sequence). The ends were cut back, 5 bases at V and 4 bases at J, with 12 bases in the middle. The CDR3 region has the DNA TGTGCCAGCAGCATTGGACGGAATTACGAGCAGTACGTC. This gives the protein CASSIGRNYEQYV.

The chain carries TRBV7-2 and TRBJ1-2, with D perhaps TRBD1 (5 bases). V was shortened by 2 bases and J by 4 bases, with 11 bases between the two germline ends. The CDR3 sequence is 14 residues long. Germline V lookup: CDR1 SGHTA, CDR2 FQGNSA. The CDR3 sequence is CASSLLAQGYGYTF. The CDR3 nucleotides are TGTGCCAGCAGCTTACTGGCTCAGGGCTATGGCTACACCTTC.

This clone showed up just a few times. The CDR3 DNA reads as TGTGCCAGCAATAGACAGGGTAGGGAGCAGTACGTC. Translation gives CASNRQGREQYV. The chain couples TRBV2 to TRBJ2-7, with 7 bases lining up with TRBD1. The V segment lost 7 bases and the J segment 7 bases; nucleotides outside the gene matches: 7. The CDR3 runs 12 residues. Per the germline V gene, CDR1 is SNHLY and CDR2 is FYNNEI.

The chain is built from TRBV7-2 and TRBJ2-5; 9 bases map to TRBD2. Germline V lookup: CDR1 SGHTA, CDR2 FQGNSA. The CDR3 consists of 14 residues. With V trimmed by 4 bases and J by 8 bases, 8 bases remained unmatched. CDR3 loop: CASSSTGTSITQYF. CDR3 bases: TGTGCCAGCAGCTCTACGGGGACTAGCATAACCCAGTACTTC.

V is TRBV18 and J is TRBJ1-1; TRBD1 agrees at 8 bases. The germline V gene has CDR1 KGHSH and CDR2 LQKENI. There are 14 residues in the CDR3. The V segment lost 3 bases and the J segment 6 bases; nucleotides outside the gene matches: 6. The CDR3 region is CASSPGTGNSEAFF. The CDR3 bases are TGTGCCAGCTCACCCGGGACAGGTAATTCTGAAGCTTTCTTT.

This clone was seen at least ten times. The same CDR3 is also encoded by other DNA sequences in this sample. This sequence joins TRBV2 and TRBJ1-1, with a possible D match to TRBD1 (6 bases). V gave up 9 bases and J gave up 4 bases, with 12 bases separating them. The CDR3 is 12 residues long. Germline CDR1 SNHLY, CDR2 FYNNEI. The CDR3 protein is CASRRGGTEAFF. The CDR3 bases are TGTGCCAGTAGAAGAGGGGGCACTGAAGCTTTCTTT.

This clone was found a few times. V and J are TRBV5-4 and TRBJ2-1, with D maybe TRBD2 (5 bases). The CDR3 spans 14 residues. Germline V gene lookup returns CDR1 SGHNT and CDR2 YYREEE (reference sequence). Trimming pared 4 bases from V and 0 bases from J, leaving 8 bases between. The CDR3 coding sequence is TGTGCCAGCAGCGGAGGAGGCTCCTACAATGAGCAGTTCTTC. Translating gives CASSGGGSYNEQFF.

This sequence joins TRBV6-5 and TRBJ1-2; 8 bases line up with TRBD1. Germline V gene sequence: CDR1 MNHEY, CDR2 SVGAGI. The V segment lost 4 bases and the J segment 2 bases; nucleotides outside the gene matches: 3. The CDR3 covers 14 residues. The CDR3 sequence: CASSSRTGNYGYTF. The DNA of the CDR3 is TGTGCCAGCAGTTCTCGGACAGGGAACTATGGCTACACCTTC.

This chain connects TRBV9 to TRBJ2-7, with no clear D. V lost 4 bases and J lost 0, with 11 bases in between. From germline, CDR1 is SGDLS and CDR2 YYNGEE. The CDR3 covers 14 residues. The CDR3 nucleotides are TGTGCCAGCAGCCCCCGCCGCAGCTCCTACGAGCAGTACTTC. Translated, it gives CASSPRRSSYEQYF.

This clone was detected many times. The V and J genes are TRBV30 and TRBJ2-5; unclear D gene. Germline V gene sequence: CDR1 GTSNPN, CDR2 SVGIG (reference sequence). V was trimmed by 2 bases and J by 3 bases, leaving 7 bases between them. CDR3 length equals 12 residues. The CDR3 DNA follows: TGTGCCTGGAGTCCGAGTGAAGAGACCCAGTACTTC. Its translation is CAWSPSEETQYF.

The V call is TRBV10-3, the J call TRBJ1-4, with D hard to call. Germline V lookup: CDR1 ENHRY, CDR2 SYGVKD. The CDR3 extends over 15 amino acids. Trimming left V 0 bases short and J 4 bases short, with 9 bases between. The DNA for the CDR3 is TGTGCCATCAGTGAGTCGGAGGAATATAATGAAAAACTGTTTTTT. Amino acid sequence: CAISESEEYNEKLFF.

The J gene is TRBJ1-2, the V gene TRBV27, with a weak D call TRBD1 (5 bases). The V end lost 6 bases, the J end lost 4 bases, and 12 bases lay between the germline ends. The V gene's germline CDR1 is MNHEY and CDR2 SMNVEV (reference sequence). This CDR3 has 13 residues. The CDR3 DNA reads TGTGCCAGCAGCCGAGACGGGACCTATGGCTACACCTTC. Protein: CASSRDGTYGYTF.

This clone has more than one count but fewer than ten. This sequence joins TRBV4-3 and TRBJ2-3; tentatively, D is TRBD2 (6 bases). The V gene lost 0 bases and the J gene lost 8 bases, with 9 bases spanning the gap. The CDR3 has 13 residues. From germline, CDR1 is LGHNA and CDR2 YSLEER. The DNA of the CDR3 is TGCGCCAGCAGCCAAGATCGGGGAGGTACGCAGTATTTT. Amino acids: CASSQDRGGTQYF.

V gene TRBV7-7 combines with J gene TRBJ2-2; possible D gene TRBD1, 6 bases. V gave up 1 base and J gave up 1 base, with 16 bases separating them. The germline gives CDR1 SSHAT, CDR2 FNYEAQ (reference sequence). The CDR3 is 18 amino acids. The DNA of the CDR3 is TGTGCCAGCAGCTTAGTAACAAGGCAGGGGCGGAACACCGGGGAGCTGTTTTTT. As protein: CASSLVTRQGRNTGELFF.

This sequence joins TRBV5-8 and TRBJ2-1, with D possibly TRBD1 on 6 matching bases. V was clipped by 2 bases and J by 0 bases, with 12 bases between them. CDR3 size: 16 residues. The germline V gene encodes CDR1 SGHTS and CDR2 YDEGEE. The CDR3 DNA reads TGTGCCAGCAGCTTTTTTGTAGGGGGCTCCTACAATGAGCAGTTCTTC. Its translation: CASSFFVGGSYNEQFF.

This clone showed up many times. The rearrangement joins TRBV2 to TRBJ2-1, with 10 bases matching TRBD2. From germline, CDR1 is SNHLY and CDR2 FYNNEI. The CDR3 totals 14 residues. J gave up 5 bases and V 5 bases, and 3 bases lay outside the gene matches. The DNA for the CDR3 is TGTGCCAGCAGTCCAGCGGGAGGGAACAATGAGCAGTTCTTC. Encoded protein: CASSPAGGNNEQFF.

The genes are TRBV4-2 and TRBJ2-3, with 9 positions matching TRBD2. The germline CDR1 and CDR2 sequences are LGHNA and YNFKEQ. J gave up 1 base and V 5 bases, and 7 bases lay outside the gene matches. This CDR3 region has 16 residues. Here the CDR3 DNA reads TGTGCCAGCAGCTTGGGGACTAGCCAACGCACAGATACGCAGTATTTT. As protein: CASSLGTSQRTDTQYF.

The chain employs TRBV5-4 and TRBJ1-1, with 7 bases aligning to TRBD1. Germline CDR1 reads SGHNT; CDR2 reads YYREEE (reference sequence). This CDR3 is 15 amino acids long. With 4 bases clipped from V and 3 bases from J, the junction kept 9 bases outside the gene matches. DNA for the CDR3: TGTGCCAGCAGCCCACAGACAGGGAGGGACACTGAAGCTTTCTTT. Translating gives CASSPQTGRDTEAFF.

The CDR3 DNA reads as TGTGCCAGCTCACCACAGGGCCTAGCTGACAATGAGCAGTTCTTC. Translation gives CASSPQGLADNEQFF. The genes are TRBV18 and TRBJ2-1, with D tentatively TRBD2 (5 bases). Germline values: CDR1 KGHSH, CDR2 LQKENI. Trimming removed 1 base from V and 5 bases from J, with 12 bases in between. The CDR3 has 15 residues.

The genes are TRBV27 and TRBJ2-2; 9 bases map to TRBD2. The length of the CDR3 is 14 residues. Germline-derived CDR1 and CDR2 are MNHEY and SMNVEV (reference sequence). J gave up 7 bases and V 4 bases, and 4 bases lay outside the gene matches. The CDR3 DNA follows: TGTGCCAGCAGTTCTAGCGGGAAAGTCGGGGAGCTGTTTTTT. Protein product: CASSSSGKVGELFF.

The chain is built from TRBV7-9 and TRBJ1-2, with TRBD1 matching 7 bases. Germline CDR1 reads SEHNR; CDR2 reads FQNEAQ (reference sequence). V gave up 6 bases and J gave up 1 base; unmatched junction bases: 8. This CDR3 contains 15 residues. The CDR3 spells CASSTNRGHNYGYTF. CDR3 in DNA: TGTGCCAGCAGTACCAACAGGGGTCATAACTATGGCTACACCTTC.

This clone was picked up many times. The chain is built from TRBV7-2 and TRBJ1-5; 7 bases match TRBD1. CDR3 length equals 15 residues. In germline, CDR1 is SGHTA, CDR2 FQGNSA. V was pared by 5 bases and J by 4 bases, with 8 bases of the junction left unmatched. DNA for the CDR3: TGTGCCAGCAGCCAAAAACAGGGGATTAATCAGCCCCAGCATTTT. This gives the protein CASSQKQGINQPQHF.

This clone was counted a few times. CDR3: CASSVGRDQYF. The CDR3 coding sequence is TGTGCCAGCAGTGTAGGGCGGGACCAGTACTTC. The chain carries TRBV2 and TRBJ2-5; D may be TRBD2 (6 bases). Trimming removed 4 bases at V and 10 bases at J, with 10 bases between. The CDR3 runs 11 residues. Germline loops: CDR1 SNHLY, CDR2 FYNNEI.

The chain couples TRBV5-4 to TRBJ2-1, with 8 bases matching TRBD2. V was pared by 3 bases and J by 7 bases, with 6 bases of the junction left unmatched. The CDR3 totals 14 residues. CDR1 is SGHNT and CDR2 is YYREEE in the germline V gene (reference sequence). CDR3 DNA sequence: TGTGCCAGCAGCTCCGGGGGGGCGGGGAATGAGCAGTTCTTC. It encodes CASSSGGAGNEQFF.

This chain uses TRBV5-1 with TRBJ1-2; D gene unclear. V was clipped by 0 bases and J by 5 bases, with 5 bases between them. This CDR3 is built from 12 residues. The V gene's germline CDR1 is SGHRS and CDR2 YFSETQ. The CDR3 reads CASSLGEYGYTF. CDR3 sequence (DNA): TGCGCCAGCAGCTTGGGAGAGTATGGCTACACCTTC.

The V and J genes are TRBV5-1 and TRBJ2-5, with 10 bases fitting TRBD2. Germline V gene data show CDR1 as SGHRS and CDR2 as YFSETQ. With V trimmed by 4 bases and J by 5 bases, 8 bases remained unmatched. The CDR3 sequence is 15 residues long. The CDR3 reads CASSRSGGFEETQYF. The CDR3 nucleotides are TGCGCCAGCAGCCGTAGCGGGGGGTTCGAGGAGACCCAGTACTTC.

The chain joins TRBV10-3 to TRBJ2-3, with D possibly being TRBD1 (6 bases). Germline V gene sequence: CDR1 ENHRY, CDR2 SYGVKD. CDR3 size: 15 residues. V was trimmed by 6 bases and J by 4 bases, leaving 17 bases between them. The CDR3 loop reads CAISHGGGESDTQYF. CDR3 nucleotide sequence: TGTGCCATCAGCCATGGGGGCGGCGAATCAGATACGCAGTATTTT.

This clone was observed many times. The chain combines TRBV7-3 with TRBJ2-3; maybe TRBD2 (6 bases). Between the trimmed V and J ends, which lost 1 base and 5 bases, there was a span of 16 bases. CDR1 and CDR2 from the germline V gene are SGHTA and FQGTGA. The CDR3 runs to 16 residues. CDR3 protein: CASSLRRASVGDTQYF. The DNA for the CDR3 is TGTGCCAGCAGCTTAAGAAGGGCTAGCGTTGGAGATACGCAGTATTTT.

J is TRBJ1-5 and V is TRBV5-6, with D perhaps TRBD1 (6 bases). The CDR3 loop spans 14 amino acids. V dropped 4 bases and J dropped 9 bases, with 17 bases sitting between them. Looked up from germline, CDR1 is SGHDT and CDR2 is YYEEEE. The CDR3 DNA sequence: TGTGCCAGCAGCCAGGGACACGGCATTTGGCCCCAGCATTTT. This translates into CASSQGHGIWPQHF.